This T cell receptor (beta chain) derives from a study of T cell changes during pregnancy in multiple sclerosis. The CDR3 has 14 residues. Germline loops: CDR1 SEHNR, CDR2 FQNEAQ (reference sequence). V trimming: 4 bases; J trimming: 8 bases; junction bases outside the gene matches: 7. Sequencing was performed with immunoSEQ multiplex PCR; in TCRdb, only in-frame clones are kept and a portion is missing. The sample lists tens of thousands of clones; 88% were seen once. The source was CD4+ T cells from peripheral blood mononuclear cells, collected in the second trimester of pregnancy. The chain employs TRBV7-9 and TRBJ1-2; 10 bases map to TRBD1. This TCR derives from a female donor with multiple sclerosis, enrolled in a pregnancy study. The CDR3 DNA is TGTGCCAGCAGCTGGGGACAGGGGCCGTTCGGCTACACCTTC. Translating gives CASSWGQGPFGYTF.